These 24 T cell receptor beta chains originate from one sample sequenced in a study of T cell responses to AZD1222 COVID-19 vaccine. Sequencing used immunoSEQ multiplex PCR; TCRdb keeps in-frame clones, though not all of them. Here the sample spans 25,000 to 40,000 clones, 88% being singletons. This specimen was peripheral blood, taken 28 days after the second AZD1222 dose. The receptors come from an adult who received the AZD1222 COVID-19 vaccine.

V gene TRBV7-8 combines with J gene TRBJ1-1; D is ambiguous. The germline gives CDR1 SGHVS, CDR2 FQNEAQ. Trimming removed 3 bases from V and 1 base from J, with 6 bases in between. The CDR3 spans 13 residues. In nucleotides, the CDR3 is TGTGCCAGCAGCTTTTCGAGGAACACTGAAGCTTTCTTT. It translates to CASSFSRNTEAFF.

V and J are TRBV5-4 and TRBJ2-3, with TRBD2 as a possible D gene (5 bases). V lost 5 bases and J 0 bases, leaving 7 bases between the germline ends. Germline V gene lookup returns CDR1 SGHNT and CDR2 YYREEE (reference sequence). The CDR3 sequence is 13 residues long. The CDR3 sequence: CASRTTSTDTQYF. In nucleotides, the CDR3 is TGTGCCAGCAGGACTACTAGCACAGATACGCAGTATTTT.

The DNA of the CDR3 is TGTGCCAGTAGTAGGACAGTTTCATCCTACGAGCAGTACTTC. Translation gives CASSRTVSSYEQYF. This chain connects TRBV19 to TRBJ2-7; possibly TRBD1 for D (6 bases). The germline gives CDR1 LNHDA, CDR2 SQIVND (reference sequence). The length of the CDR3 is 14 residues. The V gene lost 4 bases and the J gene lost 1 base, with 11 bases spanning the gap. Full variable domain (rest looked up from reference TRBV19 and TRBJ2-7): DGGITQSPKYLFRKEGQNVTLSCEQNLNHDAMYWYRQDPGQGLRLIYYSQIVNDFQKGDIAEGYSVSREKKESFPLTVTSAQKNPTAFYLCASSRTVSSYEQYFGPGTRLTVT.

This clone was seen a single time. In nucleotides, the CDR3 is TGTGCCAGCACCAAGGGACAGGGCTCCGTTGGCTACACCTTC. This sequence encodes CASTKGQGSVGYTF. The chain links TRBV9 to TRBJ1-2, with 9 positions matching TRBD1. The CDR3 length is 14 residues. Germline CDR1 and CDR2: SGDLS and YYNGEE. The V gene end was trimmed by 6 bases and the J gene end by 7 bases; junction bases not matched to a gene: 10.

The chain has TRBV5-1 and TRBJ2-2; D is possibly TRBD1 or TRBD2 (6 bases each). Germline loops: CDR1 SGHRS, CDR2 YFSETQ. The V end lost 4 bases, the J end lost 7 bases, and 20 bases lay between the germline ends. The CDR3 is 16 amino acids. CDR3 DNA sequence: TGCGCCAGCAGCAGGGGGGCTGATCACGTCGGCGGGGAGCTGTTTTTT. It specifies CASSRGADHVGGELFF.

The rearrangement uses TRBV4-1 and TRBJ2-1; 11 positions agree with TRBD1. Germline V CDR1 and CDR2: MGHRA, YSYEKL. CDR3 length equals 16 residues. The junction had 5 bases not matched to a gene; V was cut back by 4 bases and J by 3 bases. CDR3 coding DNA: TGCGCCAGCAGCCGGTGGACAGGGGGCTTCTACAATGAGCAGTTCTTC. Translation: CASSRWTGGFYNEQFF.

The chain has TRBV7-2 and TRBJ2-3, with 8 bases matching TRBD2. Germline V gives CDR1 SGHTA, CDR2 FQGNSA. This CDR3 has 15 residues. Trimming took 7 bases from V and 2 from J; bases not matched to a gene: 8. The CDR3 nucleotides read TGTGCCAGCACGGTCCGGCGGGGGGTCACAGATACGCAGTATTTT. This codes for CASTVRRGVTDTQYF.

The gene calls are TRBV12-1 and TRBJ1-2; no DNA check was done on the table's D call, TRBD1. TRBV12-1 is a listed pseudogene. The CDR3 is made up of 16 amino acids. CDR3 nucleotides: TGTGCCAGCAGCCAGATCGATTTGGGCAGAAACTATGGCTACACCTTC. Translation gives CASSQIDLGRNYGYTF.

V usage is TRBV6-5 and J usage is TRBJ2-7; no clear D gene. The CDR3 has 11 amino acids. Trimming stripped 5 bases from V and 4 bases from J, with 6 bases between. Germline V gene sequence: CDR1 MNHEY, CDR2 SVGAGI. CDR3 region: CASSQFYEQYF. DNA of the CDR3: TGTGCCAGCAGTCAGTTTTACGAGCAGTACTTC.

CDR3 DNA sequence: TGTGCCAGTAGTTCAGGGTCCCCTGAAGCTTTCTTT. This codes for CASSSGSPEAFF. The chain carries TRBV19 and TRBJ1-1, with D perhaps matching TRBD1 (5 bases). Trimming removed 5 bases at V and 6 bases at J, with 10 bases between. The CDR3 totals 12 residues. CDR1 and CDR2 (germline): LNHDA, SQIVND (reference sequence).

This clone is deemed medium-sized. The genes are TRBV10-3 and TRBJ1-1, with D unclear. Trimming stripped 0 bases from V and 3 bases from J, with 11 bases between. The CDR3 extends over 15 amino acids. Germline V gives CDR1 ENHRY, CDR2 SYGVKD. CDR3 loop: CAISESRISDTEAFF. The CDR3 nucleotides are TGTGCCATCAGTGAGTCCAGAATATCGGACACTGAAGCTTTCTTT.

This chain joins TRBV5-1 and TRBJ2-5; D gene unclear. The V and J ends lost 0 bases and 1 base respectively, with 7 bases between them. Per germline, CDR1 SGHRS and CDR2 YFSETQ. The CDR3 extends over 14 amino acids. The chain's CDR3 is CASSLAGPQETQYF. CDR3 nucleotides: TGCGCCAGCAGCTTGGCCGGGCCCCAAGAGACCCAGTACTTC.

This chain links TRBV5-6 with TRBJ2-7; 8 positions agree with TRBD1. The CDR3 runs 16 residues. Per germline, CDR1 SGHDT and CDR2 YYEEEE. V was pared by 3 bases and J by 5 bases, with 13 bases of the junction left unmatched. The CDR3 coding sequence is TGTGCCAGCAGCTATCGGGACAGGAAGCGGTCCAACGAGCAGTACTTC. It translates to CASSYRDRKRSNEQYF.

The gene calls are TRBV4-3 and TRBJ1-6; 7 bases line up with TRBD1. The CDR3 consists of 15 residues. J lost 9 bases, V lost 3 bases, and 8 bases had no gene match. CDR1 is LGHNA, CDR2 YSLEER, per germline. The CDR3 reads CASSHQTGAVSPLHF. For the CDR3, the DNA is TGCGCCAGCAGCCATCAAACAGGGGCTGTTTCACCCCTCCACTTT.

This rearrangement joins TRBV15 to TRBJ1-5; 8 bases align to TRBD1. Germline lookup yields CDR1 LNHNV and CDR2 YYDKDF (reference sequence). CDR3 length equals 13 residues. V was clipped by 6 bases and J by 11 bases; unmatched bases: 9. The CDR3 loop reads CATRRTGPGAQHF. CDR3 nucleotide sequence: TGTGCCACCAGAAGGACAGGGCCAGGGGCCCAGCATTTT.

The chain couples TRBV6-5 to TRBJ2-7; 7 positions match TRBD1. The ends lost 0 bases at V and 3 bases at J; junction bases unmatched: 5. The CDR3 spans 15 residues. Germline V lookup: CDR1 MNHEY, CDR2 SVGAGI. CDR3 in DNA: TGTGCCAGCAGTTACTCCCGACAGGGAAACTACGAGCAGTACTTC. Its protein product is CASSYSRQGNYEQYF.

The V and J genes are TRBV5-1 and TRBJ1-1; D remains ambiguous. The CDR3 totals 13 residues. V was pared by 6 bases and J by 2 bases, with 11 bases between. The germline CDR1 and CDR2 sequences are SGHRS and YFSETQ. CDR3 sequence reads: CASTPSGNTEAFF. The CDR3 DNA sequence: TGCGCCAGCACCCCCAGTGGAAACACTGAAGCTTTCTTT. Drawing the rest from reference TRBV5-1 and TRBJ1-1, the complete variable domain is KAGVTQTPRYLIKTRGQQVTLSCSPISGHRSVSWYQQTPGQGLQFLFEYFSETQRNKGNFPGRFSGRQFSNSRSEMNVSTLELGDSALYLCASTPSGNTEAFFGQGTRLTVV.

This clone has only a few counts. CDR3 sequence: CASTIGRNTEAFF. The CDR3 nucleotides are TGTGCCAGCACTATAGGACGGAACACTGAAGCTTTCTTT. The chain joins TRBV7-8 to TRBJ1-1; D unresolved. Germline-derived CDR1 and CDR2 are SGHVS and FQNEAQ. This CDR3 comprises 13 residues. V shed 7 bases and J shed 1 base, with 10 bases lying between them.

J is TRBJ2-3 and V is TRBV6-2 or TRBV6-3; D is unclear. The germline CDR1 and CDR2 sequences are MNHEY and SVGEGT. The CDR3 is made up of 17 amino acids. V was pared by 3 bases and J by 0 bases, with 16 bases between. CDR3 amino acids: CASSYPRRTDSTDTQYF. CDR3 DNA: TGTGCCAGCAGTTATCCAAGGCGGACGGATAGCACAGATACGCAGTATTTT.

A single count supports this clone. This sequence joins TRBV7-8 and TRBJ2-5; either TRBD1 or TRBD2 may supply D (5 bases each). Germline CDR1 and CDR2: SGHVS and FQNEAQ. This CDR3 has 14 residues. V was pared by 3 bases and J by 5 bases, with 13 bases between. CDR3 DNA: TGTGCCAGCAGCTTTTACGGGGCGGCGGAGACCCAGTACTTC. Translated, it gives CASSFYGAAETQYF.

This clone was observed once. This chain connects TRBV24-1 to TRBJ1-5; D is possibly TRBD1 (5 bases). The germline gives CDR1 KGHDR, CDR2 SFDVKD. V lost 7 bases, J lost 2 bases, and 14 bases lay in between. This CDR3 contains 15 residues. The CDR3 region is CATRRRGFCNQPQHF. The DNA of the CDR3 is TGTGCCACCAGGCGGCGGGGGTTTTGCAATCAGCCCCAGCATTTT.

The CDR3 DNA is TGTGCCAGCAGTCCCCCGGGCCGGAATGAGCAGTTCTTC. This gives the protein CASSPPGRNEQFF. The rearrangement links TRBV27 to TRBJ2-1, with no clear D. V was cut by 5 bases and J by 7 bases, with 12 bases left in between. The CDR3 runs 13 residues. CDR1 is MNHEY and CDR2 is SMNVEV in the germline V gene (reference sequence).

The chain links TRBV2 to TRBJ2-5; no clear D gene. Trimming took off 4 bases at V and 4 bases at J, with 4 bases between the two ends. The CDR3 covers 11 residues. Germline V gives CDR1 SNHLY, CDR2 FYNNEI. This CDR3 is CASSVRETQYF. In DNA, the CDR3 is TGTGCCAGCAGTGTCAGAGAGACCCAGTACTTC.

This chain connects TRBV27 to TRBJ1-5; TRBD1 might be the D (5 bases). Trimming stripped 0 bases from V and 7 bases from J, with 13 bases between. This CDR3 has 15 residues. The germline V gene encodes CDR1 MNHEY and CDR2 SMNVEV (reference sequence). The CDR3 nucleotides read TGTGCCAGCAGTTTATCAGGTGGGGGTTTGCAGCCCCAGCATTTT. Its protein is CASSLSGGGLQPQHF.